Following are 10 T cell receptor beta chains from one sample sequenced in a study of OX40 agonist ivuxolimab in advanced cancers. Libraries were prepared by immunoSEQ multiplex PCR; TCRdb keeps only in-frame clonotypes and omits some of them. The table lists roughly 60,000 clones, 70% to 90% of them singletons. The sample consisted of CD4+ or CD8+ T cells sorted from blood, taken in a trial of the OX40 agonist ivuxolimab. These receptors were collected from an adult with an advanced solid tumor such as melanoma, head and neck, liver or kidney cancer.

J is TRBJ2-7 and V is TRBV27; 12 positions agree with TRBD2. Germline V gives CDR1 MNHEY, CDR2 SMNVEV (reference sequence). The CDR3 runs to 13 residues. The J segment lost 8 bases and the V segment lost 5 bases, leaving 4 bases of the junction unmatched. Here the CDR3 DNA reads TGTGCCAGCAGTGGCCTAGCGGGAGGGAAGCAGTACTTC. Residues: CASSGLAGGKQYF.

This CDR3 reads CSVASNSNQPQHF. DNA for the CDR3: TGCAGCGTTGCATCCAATAGCAATCAGCCCCAGCATTTT. V gene TRBV29-1 combines with J gene TRBJ1-5; no reliable D call. The CDR3 has 13 amino acids. Germline CDR1 is SQVTM and CDR2 is ANQGSEA. Trimming pared 4 bases from V and 0 bases from J, leaving 7 bases between.

The chain links TRBV18 to TRBJ1-1, with D unresolved. Germline V CDR1 and CDR2: KGHSH, LQKENI. Trimming removed 3 bases at V and 4 bases at J, with 9 bases between. The CDR3 covers 13 residues. CDR3: CASSPATVTEAFF. Written as DNA, the CDR3 is TGTGCCAGCTCACCGGCGACGGTCACTGAAGCTTTCTTT.

This clone was detected only a few times. The chain links TRBV7-2 to TRBJ2-7, with D possibly being TRBD1 (5 bases). Trimming removed 5 bases at V and 6 bases at J, with 8 bases between. The CDR3 covers 11 residues. The germline V gene encodes CDR1 SGHTA and CDR2 FQGNSA. As DNA, the CDR3 is TGTGCCAGCAGCAACAGGTTCGAGCAGTACTTC. Protein product: CASSNRFEQYF.

V usage is TRBV5-4 and J usage is TRBJ1-3, with a possible D match to TRBD1 (5 bases). Trimming pared 0 bases from V and 2 bases from J, leaving 9 bases between. Looked up from germline, CDR1 is SGHNT and CDR2 is YYREEE (reference sequence). The CDR3 loop spans 15 amino acids. The CDR3 DNA follows: TGTGCCAGCAGCTTGGAAGGGGTGACTGGAAACACCATATATTTT. It translates to CASSLEGVTGNTIYF.

This chain connects TRBV28 to TRBJ2-5; D perhaps matches TRBD2 (5 bases). The CDR3 is 15 residues long. V was pared by 4 bases and J by 3 bases, with 15 bases between. Germline V CDR1 and CDR2: MDHEN, SYDVKM. As DNA, the CDR3 is TGTGCCAGCAGTTCAATTGGACGGGGAGAAGAGACCCAGTACTTC. Translating it yields CASSSIGRGEETQYF.

This chain joins TRBV6-5 and TRBJ2-2; tentative D call: TRBD1 (6 bases). CDR3 length: 15 residues. With 6 bases removed from V and 0 bases from J, the gap between germline ends came to 11 bases. Germline V gene data show CDR1 as MNHEY and CDR2 as SVGAGI. The CDR3 region has the DNA TGTGCCAGCAGACCTTGGACAGCGAACACCGGGGAGCTGTTTTTT. Translation gives CASRPWTANTGELFF.

The gene calls are TRBV5-1 and TRBJ1-1; D gene ambiguous. The CDR3 is 14 residues long. Germline values: CDR1 SGHRS, CDR2 YFSETQ. V lost 0 bases, J lost 2 bases, and 8 bases lay in between. The CDR3: CASSLGEENTEAFF. CDR3 DNA sequence: TGCGCCAGCAGCTTGGGCGAGGAAAACACTGAAGCTTTCTTT.

This clone was counted a few times. V usage is TRBV7-2 and J usage is TRBJ2-2, with 8 bases fitting TRBD1. Germline V CDR1 and CDR2: SGHTA, FQGNSA. Trimming cost V 4 bases and J 5 bases; bases outside gene matches: 15. The CDR3 runs to 18 residues. The CDR3 loop is CASSSLRSDREWTGELFF. The CDR3 DNA sequence: TGTGCCAGCAGCTCTTTACGGTCGGACAGGGAGTGGACCGGGGAGCTGTTTTTT.

This clone was recorded a few times. The chain links TRBV4-1 to TRBJ1-5; maybe TRBD1 (6 bases). The CDR3 has 15 amino acids. V was pared by 2 bases and J by 6 bases, with 14 bases between. Germline CDR1 is MGHRA and CDR2 is YSYEKL. CDR3 nucleotides: TGCGCCAGCAGCCAAACTAGGGACATACTTCAGCCCCAGCATTTT. Translated: CASSQTRDILQPQHF.